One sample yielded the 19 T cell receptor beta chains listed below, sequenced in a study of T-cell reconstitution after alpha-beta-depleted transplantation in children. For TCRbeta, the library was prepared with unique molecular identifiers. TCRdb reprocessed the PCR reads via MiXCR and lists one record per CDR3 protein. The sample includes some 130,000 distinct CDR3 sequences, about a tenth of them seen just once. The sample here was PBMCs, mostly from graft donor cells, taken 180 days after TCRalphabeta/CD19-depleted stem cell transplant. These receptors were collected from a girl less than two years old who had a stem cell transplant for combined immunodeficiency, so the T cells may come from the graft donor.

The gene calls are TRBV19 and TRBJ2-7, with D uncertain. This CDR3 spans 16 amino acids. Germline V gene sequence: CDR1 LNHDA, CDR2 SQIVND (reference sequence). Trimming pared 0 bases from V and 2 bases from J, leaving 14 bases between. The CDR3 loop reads CASSIDAVRSAYEQYF. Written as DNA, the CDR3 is TGTGCCAGTAGTATAGATGCGGTTCGGTCCGCCTACGAGCAGTACTTC.

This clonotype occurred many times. As DNA, the CDR3 is TGCAGTGCCCTCCCGGCAGGGCACCGCACAGATACGCAGTATTTT. It translates to CSALPAGHRTDTQYF. The gene calls are TRBV20-1 and TRBJ2-3; D may be TRBD1 (5 bases). The germline V gene has CDR1 DFQATT and CDR2 SNEGSKA (reference sequence). This CDR3 has 15 residues. Trimming took 6 bases from V and 1 from J, leaving 17 bases between them.

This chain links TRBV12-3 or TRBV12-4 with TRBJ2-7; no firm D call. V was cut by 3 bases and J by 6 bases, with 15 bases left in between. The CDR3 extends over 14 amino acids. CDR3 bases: TGTGCCAGCAGTTTGGGATCGACGGGTTCCGAGCAGTACTTC. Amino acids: CASSLGSTGSEQYF.

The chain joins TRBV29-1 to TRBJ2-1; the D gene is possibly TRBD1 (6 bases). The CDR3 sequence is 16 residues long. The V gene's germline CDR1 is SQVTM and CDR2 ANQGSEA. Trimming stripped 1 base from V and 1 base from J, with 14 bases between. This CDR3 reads CSVEGGRRLSYNEQFF. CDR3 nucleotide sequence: TGCAGCGTTGAAGGGGGGCGCCGTCTTTCCTACAATGAGCAGTTCTTC.

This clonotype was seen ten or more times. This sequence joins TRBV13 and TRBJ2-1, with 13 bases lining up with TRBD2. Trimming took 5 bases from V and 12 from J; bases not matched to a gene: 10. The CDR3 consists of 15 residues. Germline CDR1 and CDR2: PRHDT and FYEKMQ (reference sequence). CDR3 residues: CASSHSGLAGFGQFF. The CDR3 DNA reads TGTGCCAGCAGCCACTCGGGACTAGCGGGATTCGGGCAGTTCTTC.

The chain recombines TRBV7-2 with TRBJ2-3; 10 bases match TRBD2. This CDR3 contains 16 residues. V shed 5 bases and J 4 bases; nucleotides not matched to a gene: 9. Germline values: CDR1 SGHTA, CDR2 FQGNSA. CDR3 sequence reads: CASSPRVAGGPDTQYF. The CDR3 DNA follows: TGTGCCAGCAGCCCGAGGGTAGCGGGGGGACCAGATACGCAGTATTTT.

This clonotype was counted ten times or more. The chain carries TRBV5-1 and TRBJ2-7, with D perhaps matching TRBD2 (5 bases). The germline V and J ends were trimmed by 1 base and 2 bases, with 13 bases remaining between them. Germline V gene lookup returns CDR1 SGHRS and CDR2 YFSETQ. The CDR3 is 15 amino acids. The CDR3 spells CASSLHDYGAYEQYF. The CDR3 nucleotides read TGCGCCAGCAGCTTGCACGACTACGGCGCCTACGAGCAGTACTTC.

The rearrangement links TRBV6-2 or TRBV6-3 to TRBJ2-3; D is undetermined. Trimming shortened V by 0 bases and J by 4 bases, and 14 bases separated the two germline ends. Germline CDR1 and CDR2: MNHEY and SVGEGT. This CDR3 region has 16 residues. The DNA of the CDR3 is TGTGCCAGCAGTTACTCGAAGGATAGAAACCCAGATACGCAGTATTTT. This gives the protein CASSYSKDRNPDTQYF.

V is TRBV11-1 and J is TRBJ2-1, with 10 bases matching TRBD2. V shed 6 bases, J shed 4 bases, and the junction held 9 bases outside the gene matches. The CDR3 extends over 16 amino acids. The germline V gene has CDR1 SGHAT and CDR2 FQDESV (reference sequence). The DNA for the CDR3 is TGTGCCAGCAGTCGCTCGGGACTAGCGCATTACAATGAGCAGTTCTTC. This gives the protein CASSRSGLAHYNEQFF.

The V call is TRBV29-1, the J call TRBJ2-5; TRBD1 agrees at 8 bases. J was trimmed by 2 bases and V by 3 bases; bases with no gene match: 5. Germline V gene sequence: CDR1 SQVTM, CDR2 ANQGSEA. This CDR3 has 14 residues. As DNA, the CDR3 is TGCAGCGTTGAGCAGACAGGGGCACAAGAGACCCAGTACTTC. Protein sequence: CSVEQTGAQETQYF.

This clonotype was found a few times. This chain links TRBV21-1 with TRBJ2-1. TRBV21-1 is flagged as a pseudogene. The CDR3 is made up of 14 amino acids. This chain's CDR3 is CASTLDNSYNEQFF. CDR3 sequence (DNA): TGTGCCAGCACCCTAGACAACTCCTACAATGAGCAGTTCTTC.

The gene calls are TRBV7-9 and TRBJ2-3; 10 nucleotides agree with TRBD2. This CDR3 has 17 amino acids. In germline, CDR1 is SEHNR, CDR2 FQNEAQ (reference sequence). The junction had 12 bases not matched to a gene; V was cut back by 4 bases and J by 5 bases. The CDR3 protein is CASSSEWTSGIRDTQYF. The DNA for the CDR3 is TGTGCCAGCAGCTCCGAGTGGACTAGCGGAATTAGAGATACGCAGTATTTT.

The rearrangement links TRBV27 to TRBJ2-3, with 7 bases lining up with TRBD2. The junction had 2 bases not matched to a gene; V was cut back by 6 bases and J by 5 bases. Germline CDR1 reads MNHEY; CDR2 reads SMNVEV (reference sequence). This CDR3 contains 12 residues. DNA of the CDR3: TGTGCCAGCAGCAGGGAGGGAGATACGCAGTATTTT. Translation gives CASSREGDTQYF.

Written as DNA, the CDR3 is TGTGCCAGCAGTTTAGACACCCCAGGATACGAGCAGTACTTC. Amino acids: CASSLDTPGYEQYF. The rearrangement links TRBV12-3 or TRBV12-4 to TRBJ2-7; D is ambiguous. The CDR3 runs to 14 residues. Trimming shortened V by 1 base and J by 4 bases, and 11 bases separated the two germline ends.

The CDR3 protein is CASSLNWLGSDTQYF. In nucleotides, the CDR3 is TGCGCCAGCAGCTTGAATTGGCTGGGGTCAGATACGCAGTATTTT. The chain links TRBV5-1 to TRBJ2-3; the D is unclear. The V gene lost 1 base and the J gene lost 4 bases, with 13 bases spanning the gap. CDR3 length: 15 residues. CDR1 SGHRS and CDR2 YFSETQ come from the germline V gene.

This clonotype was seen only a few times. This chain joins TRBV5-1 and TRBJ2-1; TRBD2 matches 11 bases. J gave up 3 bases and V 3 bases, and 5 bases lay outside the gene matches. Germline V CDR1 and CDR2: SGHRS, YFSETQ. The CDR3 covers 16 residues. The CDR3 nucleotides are TGCGCCAGCAGCTCTCAACTAGCGGGAGTCTACAATGAGCAGTTCTTC. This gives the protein CASSSQLAGVYNEQFF.

CDR3 nucleotides: TGTGCCAGCAGCTGGAGCCTAGTATCCTTGGACACCGGGGAGCTGTTTTTT. It yields the protein CASSWSLVSLDTGELFF. The rearrangement joins TRBV11-2 to TRBJ2-2; D is unresolved. Trimming took off 4 bases at V and 3 bases at J, with 18 bases between the two ends. This CDR3 has 17 amino acids. Germline loops: CDR1 SGHAT, CDR2 FQNNGV.

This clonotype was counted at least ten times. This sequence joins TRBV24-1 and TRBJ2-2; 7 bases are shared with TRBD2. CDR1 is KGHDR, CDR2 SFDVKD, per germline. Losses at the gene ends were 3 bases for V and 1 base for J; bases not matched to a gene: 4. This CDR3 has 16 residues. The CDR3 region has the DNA TGTGCCACCAGTGATCCGGGACTACAGAACACCGGGGAGCTGTTTTTT. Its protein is CATSDPGLQNTGELFF.

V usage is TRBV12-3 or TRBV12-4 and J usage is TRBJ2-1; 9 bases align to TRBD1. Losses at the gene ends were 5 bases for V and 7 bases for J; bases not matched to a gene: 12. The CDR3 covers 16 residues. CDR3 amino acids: CASSLSRDRVFNEQFF. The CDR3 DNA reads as TGTGCCAGCAGTCTAAGTCGGGACAGGGTTTTTAATGAGCAGTTCTTC.